This entry lists 31 T cell receptor beta chains sequenced from one sample in a study of monozygotic twins with inflammatory bowel disease. TCRdb reprocessed the 5' RACE reads and reports one entry per CDR3 protein, with no DNA. The sample table sets out around 380,000 distinct CDR3 sequences. What was sequenced was blood. The receptors were sampled from a human donor with ulcerative colitis or Crohn's disease, or a healthy co-twin of an affected twin (not recorded which).

The CDR3 spells CASSPGEGGRIREKLFF. The chain recombines TRBV6-1 with TRBJ1-4; TCRdb's D call of TRBD1 is untestable without DNA. The CDR3 has 17 amino acids. From germline, CDR1 is MNHNS and CDR2 SASEGT.

The rearrangement joins TRBV30 to TRBJ2-6; TCRdb's D call of TRBD1 is untestable without DNA. The CDR3 has 16 residues. The germline V gene encodes CDR1 GTSNPN and CDR2 SVGIG (reference sequence). The CDR3 loop reads CAWSWTGGLGANVLTF.

CDR3 loop: CASSLPAGNEQFF. The V call is TRBV7-2, the J call TRBJ2-1; TCRdb reports TRBD2, a call that lacks DNA to check it against. The CDR3 covers 13 residues. CDR1 and CDR2 (germline): SGHTA, FQGNSA.

This chain connects TRBV28 to TRBJ1-2; TCRdb proposes TRBD1, but this gene call is untestable without DNA. Looked up from germline, CDR1 is MDHEN and CDR2 is SYDVKM. This CDR3 has 16 residues. CDR3: CASSPRAGQGSYGYTF.

The genes are TRBV3-1 and TRBJ2-1. The CDR3 has 12 amino acids. Germline CDR1 reads LGHDT; CDR2 reads YNNKEL (reference sequence). The CDR3 loop is CASSQSFGEQFF.

This chain uses TRBV2 with TRBJ2-1; as DNA is missing, the TRBD1 call by TCRdb cannot be tested. The CDR3 has 15 residues. Germline V gene lookup returns CDR1 SNHLY and CDR2 FYNNEI. The CDR3 is CASWLRDRGNNEQFF.

V usage is TRBV6-1 and J usage is TRBJ2-3; TCRdb's D call, TRBD2, is unchecked because there is no DNA. Germline V gives CDR1 MNHNS, CDR2 SASEGT. The CDR3 covers 16 residues. The CDR3: CASSVKRGRAADTQYF.

The chain has TRBV5-5 and TRBJ1-6; TCRdb selects TRBD1, and the lack of DNA leaves this call unchecked. This CDR3 region has 13 residues. Germline-derived CDR1 and CDR2 are SGHKS and YYEKEE (reference sequence). The CDR3 reads CASSPQDRAALHF.

The V call is TRBV4-2, the J call TRBJ2-1; there is no DNA to check the TCRdb D call of TRBD2. The CDR3 extends over 15 amino acids. CDR1 LGHNA and CDR2 YNFKEQ come from the germline V gene. Here the CDR3 reads CASSQLAGDPTFTFF.

The chain links TRBV5-1 to TRBJ1-1; lacking DNA, the TRBD1 call made by TCRdb goes unchecked. CDR1 and CDR2 from the germline V gene are SGHRS and YFSETQ. The CDR3 is 15 residues long. CDR3 sequence reads: CASRPAGTGNTEAFF.

The chain carries TRBV11-2 and TRBJ2-1; with no DNA, the TCRdb D assignment of TRBD1 cannot be verified. Germline CDR1 is SGHAT and CDR2 is FQNNGV. CDR3 length equals 16 residues. The CDR3 spells CASSLVGQGQSNEQFF.

V usage is TRBV29-1 and J usage is TRBJ2-3; TCRdb outputs TRBD2, but without DNA this stays unchecked. The CDR3 loop spans 14 amino acids. Germline V gene data show CDR1 as SQVTM and CDR2 as ANQGSEA. The chain's CDR3 is CSVLERGSRDTQYF.

V is TRBV12-3 or TRBV12-4 and J is TRBJ1-2; TCRdb calls TRBD1, which cannot be checked without DNA. The CDR3 spans 14 residues. The CDR3 loop is CASSPLGQGGGYTF.

J is TRBJ2-3 and V is TRBV4-3. This CDR3 has 13 amino acids. Germline V gene lookup returns CDR1 LGHNA and CDR2 YSLEER. CDR3 residues: CASSPSHERTQYF.

The genes are TRBV5-1 and TRBJ1-5; the TCRdb call, TRBD1, lacks DNA for checking. The CDR3 covers 15 residues. CDR1 is SGHRS, CDR2 YFSETQ, per germline. The CDR3 spells CASSLAGQTNQPQHF. Full variable domain (missing parts from reference TRBV5-1 and TRBJ1-5): KAGVTQTPRYLIKTRGQQVTLSCSPISGHRSVSWYQQTPGQGLQFLFEYFSETQRNKGNFPGRFSGRQFSNSRSEMNVSTLELGDSALYLCASSLAGQTNQPQHFGDGTRLSIL.

V gene TRBV3-1 combines with J gene TRBJ1-2. There are 15 residues in the CDR3. Germline CDR1 is LGHDT and CDR2 is YNNKEL (reference sequence). CDR3 in amino acids: CASSQANSLPYGYTF.

The J gene is TRBJ2-3, the V gene TRBV20-1; TCRdb reports TRBD2, a call that lacks DNA to check it against. The CDR3 runs 14 residues. Germline CDR1 and CDR2: DFQATT and SNEGSKA (reference sequence). The CDR3 here is CSASRGGGADTQYF.

The chain links TRBV7-6 to TRBJ2-1. CDR3 length equals 16 residues. CDR1 and CDR2 from the germline V gene are SGHVS and FNYEAQ. The CDR3 region is CASSLVGESSYNEQFF.

The rearrangement joins TRBV24-1 to TRBJ2-3. Germline CDR1 is KGHDR and CDR2 is SFDVKD. This CDR3 region has 16 residues. This CDR3 reads CATSDFGLQGTDTQYF.

The chain carries TRBV28 and TRBJ2-1; TCRdb's D gene call, TRBD2, goes unchecked for lack of DNA. Germline CDR1 is MDHEN and CDR2 is SYDVKM. The CDR3 is 15 amino acids. CDR3 in amino acids: CASNPYRAGANEQFF. The complete variable domain, with remaining parts taken from reference TRBV28 and TRBJ2-1, reads DVKVTQSSRYLVKRTGEKVFLECVQDMDHENMFWYRQDPGLGLRLIYFSYDVKMKEKGDIPEGYSVSREKKERFSLILESASTNQTSMYLCASNPYRAGANEQFFGPGTRLTVL.

The genes are TRBV20-1 and TRBJ1-5; TCRdb names TRBD1, which stays unverified in the absence of DNA. The CDR3 covers 14 residues. In germline, CDR1 is DFQATT, CDR2 SNEGSKA (reference sequence). The CDR3 loop is CSVRQPYSNQPQHF.

The chain links TRBV6-1 to TRBJ1-5; TCRdb returns TRBD1, unconfirmable since there is no DNA. Germline values: CDR1 MNHNS, CDR2 SASEGT. This CDR3 is built from 13 residues. This CDR3 reads CASLTGSGQPQHF.

The chain links TRBV27 to TRBJ2-7; with no DNA, the TCRdb D assignment of TRBD1 cannot be verified. The CDR3 totals 12 residues. Germline V gene data show CDR1 as MNHEY and CDR2 as SMNVEV (reference sequence). This chain's CDR3 is CASSPQGQEQYF.

This sequence joins TRBV5-5 and TRBJ2-1; checking the TCRdb D call of TRBD2 is not possible without DNA. The CDR3 has 13 residues. Germline V gene data show CDR1 as SGHKS and CDR2 as YYEKEE (reference sequence). The CDR3 here is CASSLGLGNEQFF.

The chain recombines TRBV27 with TRBJ1-2. This CDR3 region has 14 residues. The germline CDR1 and CDR2 sequences are MNHEY and SMNVEV (reference sequence). CDR3 amino acids: CASSLRSGRYGYTF.

J is TRBJ2-3 and V is TRBV7-8; TCRdb gives TRBD2 as the D gene, but with no DNA this cannot be confirmed. The V gene's germline CDR1 is SGHVS and CDR2 FQNEAQ. The CDR3 is 14 residues long. The CDR3 spells CATLAGAATDTQYF.

V gene TRBV7-6 combines with J gene TRBJ1-6; the D call from TCRdb, TRBD1, cannot be confirmed without DNA. The CDR3 sequence is 18 residues long. Germline assignment: CDR1 SGHVS and CDR2 FNYEAQ. CDR3 loop: CASSFTSPDQGANSPLHF. Combining the CDR3 with reference TRBV7-6 and TRBJ1-6 gives the whole variable domain GAGVSQSPRYKVTKRGQDVALRCDPISGHVSLYWYRQALGQGPEFLTYFNYEAQQDKSGLPNDRFSAERPEGSISTLTIQRTEQRDSAMYRCASSFTSPDQGANSPLHFGNGTRLTVT.

Here the CDR3 reads CAWSIHSGANVLTF. This chain joins TRBV30 and TRBJ2-6. In germline, CDR1 is GTSNPN, CDR2 SVGIG (reference sequence). This CDR3 is built from 14 residues.

V usage is TRBV6-2 or TRBV6-3 and J usage is TRBJ1-1; TCRdb's D gene call, TRBD1, goes unchecked for lack of DNA. CDR3 size: 15 residues. Germline CDR1 reads MNHEY; CDR2 reads SVGEGT. The CDR3 reads CASSYWGQPTFEAFF.

The V and J genes are TRBV6-2 or TRBV6-3 and TRBJ2-1; the D gene TCRdb calls, TRBD2, cannot be checked with no DNA. This CDR3 has 13 residues. Germline V gene data show CDR1 as MNHEY and CDR2 as SVGEGT. The CDR3 region is CASGLAGKYGQFF.

The chain's CDR3 is CSVDSAGNSYEQYF. V is TRBV29-1 and J is TRBJ2-7. Germline V CDR1 and CDR2: SQVTM, ANQGSEA. CDR3 length equals 14 residues.